The 22 T cell receptor beta chains listed next were all sequenced from one sample in a study of blood T cells in healthy people across ages. A second PCR, run for about 7 to 12 cycles, used a sample-barcoded 5' primer plus a J-beta primer mix. TCRdb re-called the 5' RACE reads with MiXCR, one entry per CDR3 protein. The sample has approximately 2,000,000 distinct CDR3 sequences, about 39% seen once. Sequencing input: blood. The receptor set was obtained from a human donor in good health.

This clonotype was found many times. J is TRBJ1-2 and V is TRBV5-1; 7 bases are shared with TRBD1. Germline lookup yields CDR1 SGHRS and CDR2 YFSETQ. Trimming cost V 4 bases and J 7 bases; bases outside gene matches: 10. The CDR3 loop spans 14 amino acids. As DNA, the CDR3 is TGCGCCAGCAGCGCCGAGACAGGGTCGCGTGGCTACACCTTC. Protein sequence: CASSAETGSRGYTF. Complete variable domain (other parts from reference TRBV5-1 and TRBJ1-2): KAGVTQTPRYLIKTRGQQVTLSCSPISGHRSVSWYQQTPGQGLQFLFEYFSETQRNKGNFPGRFSGRQFSNSRSEMNVSTLELGDSALYLCASSAETGSRGYTFGSGTRLTVV.

This chain connects TRBV10-3 to TRBJ2-1; D ambiguous. Germline CDR1 is ENHRY and CDR2 is SYGVKD. The CDR3 loop spans 11 amino acids. The V end was cut by 0 bases, the J end by 8 bases, with 2 bases between. The CDR3 protein is CAISESYEQFF. CDR3 bases: TGTGCCATCAGTGAGTCCTATGAGCAGTTCTTC.

On this clonotype: One junction end disagrees with the germline gene, perhaps due to a read error. This sequence joins TRBV12-3 or TRBV12-4 and TRBJ2-3; 8 nucleotides line up with TRBD1. The CDR3 spans 17 residues. CDR3 amino acids: CASSTTGGLRRTDSQYF. In DNA form, the CDR3 reads TGTGCCAGCAGCACTACAGGGGGGCTCAGACGCACAGATTCGCAGTATTTT.

This clonotype was counted only a few times. This chain uses TRBV4-2 with TRBJ1-2; no definite D call. V lost 0 bases to trimming and J lost 5 bases, with 10 bases between them. CDR1 is LGHNA and CDR2 is YNFKEQ in the germline V gene. This CDR3 region has 14 residues. DNA for the CDR3: TGTGCCAGCAGCCAAGATCAGGCACGGTATGGCTACACCTTC. Protein: CASSQDQARYGYTF.

This clonotype was counted between two and nine times. V gene TRBV5-1 combines with J gene TRBJ2-7; D unclear. The CDR3 spans 14 residues. CDR1 and CDR2 from the germline V gene are SGHRS and YFSETQ. V shed 3 bases and J shed 0 bases, with 10 bases lying between them. The CDR3 here is CASSSTPNSYEQYF. In DNA form, the CDR3 reads TGCGCCAGCAGCTCGACACCCAACTCCTACGAGCAGTACTTC.

At least ten counts were recorded for this clonotype. This rearrangement joins TRBV15 to TRBJ2-7; D is unresolved. Trimming shortened V by 0 bases and J by 6 bases, and 6 bases separated the two germline ends. Germline CDR1 reads LNHNV; CDR2 reads YYDKDF (reference sequence). The CDR3 length is 12 residues. In DNA form, the CDR3 reads TGTGCCACCAGCAGAGATCTGGCCGAGCAGTACTTC. Encoded protein: CATSRDLAEQYF.

With regard to this clonotype: At one boundary the junction diverges from the germline segment, which might be a read error. The genes are TRBV7-2 and TRBJ2-5; 13 bases line up with TRBD2. There are 17 residues in the CDR3. Per the germline V gene, CDR1 is SGHTA and CDR2 is FQGNSA. The CDR3 protein is CASSPGTSGVIQGTQYF. The CDR3 nucleotides read TGTGCCAGCAGCCCCGGGACTAGCGGGGTGATACAAGGGACCCAGTACTTC.

V and J are TRBV7-8 and TRBJ1-4; D perhaps matches TRBD1 (5 bases). The germline CDR1 and CDR2 sequences are SGHVS and FQNEAQ. The CDR3 length is 14 residues. Trimming removed 2 bases at V and 8 bases at J, with 12 bases between. The CDR3 DNA reads as TGTGCCAGCAGCTTACAGGGCGTTCGGGAAAAACTGTTTTTT. It encodes CASSLQGVREKLFF.

CDR3 sequence: CASSVALGTEAFF. CDR3 bases: TGCGCCAGCAGCGTGGCTCTGGGCACTGAAGCTTTCTTT. This sequence joins TRBV5-1 and TRBJ1-1, with no clear D. The length of the CDR3 is 13 residues. V was cut by 4 bases and J by 4 bases, with 11 bases left in between. CDR1 SGHRS and CDR2 YFSETQ come from the germline V gene.

CDR3 amino acids: CASSFPGRTAGEQYF. CDR3 bases: TGCGCCAGCAGCTTCCCCGGGCGGACCGCCGGCGAGCAGTACTTC. J is TRBJ2-7 and V is TRBV5-1; no reliable D call. This CDR3 contains 15 residues. V was clipped by 2 bases and J by 6 bases, with 18 bases between them. The V gene's germline CDR1 is SGHRS and CDR2 YFSETQ. Based on the CDR3 plus reference TRBV5-1 and TRBJ2-7, the full variable domain is KAGVTQTPRYLIKTRGQQVTLSCSPISGHRSVSWYQQTPGQGLQFLFEYFSETQRNKGNFPGRFSGRQFSNSRSEMNVSTLELGDSALYLCASSFPGRTAGEQYFGPGTRLTVT.

The rearrangement links TRBV20-1 to TRBJ1-5; 9 bases align to TRBD1. The CDR3 is 16 residues long. Trimming took 0 bases from V and 4 from J; bases not matched to a gene: 7. Germline V gene data show CDR1 as DFQATT and CDR2 as SNEGSKA (reference sequence). The CDR3 coding sequence is TGCAGTGCTAGAGATCGGTGGGGGACAGGGAATCAGCCCCAGCATTTT. Its protein is CSARDRWGTGNQPQHF.

This clonotype turned up a few times. V usage is TRBV6-4 and J usage is TRBJ1-1; 8 bases match TRBD1. The CDR3 is 14 residues long. Germline lookup yields CDR1 MRHNA and CDR2 SNTAGT. V lost 9 bases, J lost 3 bases, and 9 bases stayed unmatched. The CDR3 coding sequence is TGTGCCAGATACAGGGGGGGACAGGACACTGAAGCTTTCTTT. Protein sequence: CARYRGGQDTEAFF.

The chain combines TRBV7-9 with TRBJ1-6; D gene ambiguous. The germline V gene encodes CDR1 SEHNR and CDR2 FQNEAQ (reference sequence). The CDR3 consists of 15 residues. With 5 bases removed from V and 6 bases from J, the gap between germline ends came to 14 bases. In DNA form, the CDR3 reads TGTGCCAGCAGCCTCCCGAATACGCCTAATTCACCCCTCCACTTT. Its protein is CASSLPNTPNSPLHF.

This clonotype was seen a handful of times. The genes are TRBV4-2 and TRBJ2-1; 9 nucleotides agree with TRBD2. Germline V gives CDR1 LGHNA, CDR2 YNFKEQ. J was trimmed by 4 bases and V by 0 bases; bases with no gene match: 4. This CDR3 has 16 amino acids. The CDR3 is CASSQEGLAFYNEQFF. CDR3 sequence (DNA): TGTGCCAGCAGCCAAGAAGGACTAGCGTTTTACAATGAGCAGTTCTTC.

This clonotype was detected a few times. The chain couples TRBV5-1 to TRBJ1-2; no clear D gene. Trimming removed 0 bases at V and 6 bases at J, with 12 bases between. Germline V gene sequence: CDR1 SGHRS, CDR2 YFSETQ. The CDR3 runs 14 residues. DNA of the CDR3: TGCGCCAGCAGCTTGGACAGCCCCGAGGATGGCTACACCTTC. Residues: CASSLDSPEDGYTF. The whole variable domain, remainder taken from reference TRBV5-1 and TRBJ1-2, is KAGVTQTPRYLIKTRGQQVTLSCSPISGHRSVSWYQQTPGQGLQFLFEYFSETQRNKGNFPGRFSGRQFSNSRSEMNVSTLELGDSALYLCASSLDSPEDGYTFGSGTRLTVV.

This sequence joins TRBV28 and TRBJ2-7; D may match TRBD1 or TRBD2 (6 bases each). The J call is uncertain, as TRBJ2-5 better fits the DNA end. This CDR3 is built from 15 residues. The germline gives CDR1 MDHEN, CDR2 SYDVKM. For the CDR3, the DNA is TGTGCCAGCAGTTCCGGGGTGGGGGGCAGCCAGACCCAGTACTTC. It yields the protein CASSSGVGGSQTQYF.

V usage is TRBV6-5 and J usage is TRBJ2-7; D may be TRBD1 (6 bases). The CDR3 sequence is 14 residues long. V was clipped by 2 bases and J by 0 bases, with 8 bases between them. CDR1 is MNHEY, CDR2 SVGAGI, per germline. This CDR3 is CASSYGQTSYEQYF. The DNA of the CDR3 is TGTGCCAGCAGTTACGGACAGACCTCCTACGAGCAGTACTTC.

The gene calls are TRBV5-1 and TRBJ2-7; 8 nucleotides align to TRBD2. This CDR3 is 15 amino acids long. Germline assignment: CDR1 SGHRS and CDR2 YFSETQ. The J segment lost 9 bases and the V segment lost 0 bases, leaving 11 bases of the junction unmatched. The CDR3 bases are TGCGCCAGCAGCTTGGTCAGGGGACTAGGTTCGTGGCAGTACTTC. Translated, it gives CASSLVRGLGSWQYF.

The chain joins TRBV5-1 to TRBJ2-1; D is uncertain. The germline V gene encodes CDR1 SGHRS and CDR2 YFSETQ. Trimming took off 1 base at V and 6 bases at J, with 11 bases between the two ends. The CDR3 spans 14 residues. In nucleotides, the CDR3 is TGCGCCAGCAGCTTGTATGGGATAGGCAATGAGCAGTTCTTC. Translating gives CASSLYGIGNEQFF. Drawing the rest from reference TRBV5-1 and TRBJ2-1, the complete variable domain is KAGVTQTPRYLIKTRGQQVTLSCSPISGHRSVSWYQQTPGQGLQFLFEYFSETQRNKGNFPGRFSGRQFSNSRSEMNVSTLELGDSALYLCASSLYGIGNEQFFGPGTRLTVL.

The sample holds a few counts of this clonotype. This chain uses TRBV6-5 with TRBJ1-2; TRBD1 matches 8 bases. CDR3 length: 14 amino acids. Trimming removed 2 bases from V and 5 bases from J; junction bases left unmatched: 4. Germline CDR1 reads MNHEY; CDR2 reads SVGAGI. CDR3 bases: TGTGCCAGCAGTTACGTCGACAGGGGATATGGCTACACCTTC. This translates into CASSYVDRGYGYTF.

This clonotype was seen a handful of times. The chain recombines TRBV9 with TRBJ2-7; no clear D gene. V was cut by 0 bases and J by 2 bases, with 9 bases left in between. The germline V gene encodes CDR1 SGDLS and CDR2 YYNGEE. The CDR3 extends over 14 amino acids. This chain's CDR3 is CASSVGYGTYEQYF. DNA for the CDR3: TGTGCCAGCAGCGTAGGTTACGGAACCTACGAGCAGTACTTC.

V and J are TRBV12-3 or TRBV12-4 and TRBJ2-3; D remains ambiguous. V was clipped by 3 bases and J by 2 bases, with 9 bases between them. The CDR3 has 14 residues. The CDR3 spells CASSFRHNTDTQYF. The CDR3 coding sequence is TGTGCCAGCAGTTTCAGACACAACACAGATACGCAGTATTTT.